This T cell receptor gamma chain was observed in a study of gamma-delta chains in newborns, infants, children. Across the study: Innate gammadelta T cells reportedly expand polyclonally right after birth, driven by microbial exposure, per the title.

The germline gives CDR1 EGSTGY, CDR2 YDSYTSSV. This CDR3 spans 14 amino acids. TCRdb repeated clone calling on the reads with CATT. Among hundreds of gamma-chain clones listed, under 7% were seen once. This clone was seen more than once but under ten times. Possible read error: a much larger clone is one base away. Sequencing was carried out using blood. V usage is TRGV4 and J usage is TRGJP2. This sequence originates from a child who was a newborn, infant or young child, either healthy, febrile or measles-vaccinated (not recorded which). CDR3 loop: CATWNGPGDWIKTF. DNA of the CDR3: TGTGCCACCTGGAATGGGCCGGGAGATTGGATCAAGACGTTT.